This paragraph covers one T cell receptor beta chain sequence. Its specificity is not known. Trimming removed 5 bases from V and 5 bases from J, with 19 bases in between. Germline CDR1 and CDR2: SGHRS and YFSETQ. This CDR3 spans 15 amino acids. The data were produced by immunoSEQ multiplex PCR, yet TCRdb's version contains in-frame clones alone and is incomplete. The table has over 85,000 clones, 86% seen once; the top ten hold approximately 5%. This specimen comes from a study of T cell responses to AZD1222 COVID-19 vaccine. Study-level points and caveats: Donors in the cohort were predominantly white British and more often female, and clonal diversity was possibly underestimated. Seropositive at baseline were only a handful of AZD1222 recipients. Spike was spanned by vaccine-associated CD4 TCRs, which were dominant at 160-218 and 743-854. The repertoires were collected only after the peak T cell response.

The specimen comprised peripheral blood, sampled on day 0 of AZD1222 vaccination. This clonotype was sampled from an adult in good health. This chain joins TRBV5-1 and TRBJ1-1; D call uncertain. Here the CDR3 reads CASRSSTVGSTEAFF. The DNA of the CDR3 is TGCGCCAGCAGGAGTAGTACGGTCGGCTCAACTGAAGCTTTCTTT.